This T cell receptor beta chain was observed in a study of cytomegalovirus exposure and HLA in healthy donors. The PCR made use of 60 Vbeta and 13 Jbeta primers. Clones were sequenced by immunoSEQ multiplex PCR, and TCRdb holds only the in-frame ones, with some missing. The sample includes 100,000 to 150,000 clones, roughly 80% of them seen just once. A word on this clone: The antigen remains undetermined.

Broader study findings: Reported performance of the classifier showed diagnosis of cytomegalovirus status with high specificity and sensitivity. Later analysis associated a missense DCLRE1C variant with TCR beta V- and J-gene trimming.

This CDR3 has 16 residues. Germline V gene lookup returns CDR1 MGHDK and CDR2 SYGVNS. Trimming cost V 2 bases and J 7 bases; bases outside gene matches: 8. This sequence was found in a woman aged 40 to 50 in good health and CMV-seronegative. Sequencing was done on a sample of PBMCs. J is TRBJ2-2 and V is TRBV25-1, with TRBD1 identical over 9 bases. The CDR3 sequence is CASSEPNRGHDGELFF. The CDR3 bases are TGTGCCAGCAGTGAACCCAACAGGGGGCATGACGGGGAGCTGTTTTTT.